A single sample is the source of the 10 T cell receptor beta chains below, sequenced in a study of post-analysis software for immune sequencing data. Unique molecular identifiers had been added to the TCR beta cDNA libraries. TCRdb reanalysed the PCR reads using MiXCR and keeps one entry per CDR3 protein. The sample has about 460,000 distinct CDR3 sequences; approximately 45% are singletons. Study-wide results and limits: In patients, five or six TRBV segments were more frequent than in controls, with TRBV5-6, TRBV5-1 and TRBV20-1 among them.

These receptors are not linked to any known antigen. The sample consisted of blood. All receptors come from a girl under 18 with multiple sclerosis.

The chain uses TRBV20-1 and TRBJ2-5; D unclear. The CDR3 totals 13 residues. Trimming removed 5 bases from V and 1 base from J, with 11 bases in between. Germline CDR1 and CDR2: DFQATT and SNEGSKA (reference sequence). CDR3: CSARPATQETQYF. For the CDR3, the DNA is TGCAGTGCTCGACCAGCGACCCAAGAGACCCAGTACTTC.

The chain employs TRBV5-1 and TRBJ2-7; D is possibly TRBD2 (5 bases). Looked up from germline, CDR1 is SGHRS and CDR2 is YFSETQ. The CDR3 length is 13 residues. The V gene lost 3 bases and the J gene lost 6 bases, with 13 bases spanning the gap. CDR3 amino acids: CASSSGRGAEQYF. In nucleotides, the CDR3 is TGCGCCAGCAGCTCTGGACGGGGAGCCGAGCAGTACTTC.

This clonotype was found a few times. The chain combines TRBV2 with TRBJ2-7; D is unclear. CDR1 and CDR2 (germline): SNHLY, FYNNEI. V dropped 8 bases and J dropped 6 bases, with 17 bases sitting between them. The CDR3 has 13 amino acids. The CDR3 nucleotides read TGTGCCAGCCTCGGCGGACCAAGAGGCGAGCAGTACTTC. It translates to CASLGGPRGEQYF.

This clonotype was seen only a few times. The CDR3 region is CASSVASDGTYEQYF. In DNA, the CDR3 is TGTGCCAGCAGCGTAGCTTCCGACGGTACCTACGAGCAGTACTTC. This sequence joins TRBV9 and TRBJ2-7; D gene ambiguous. Germline loops: CDR1 SGDLS, CDR2 YYNGEE. The CDR3 spans 15 residues. V was pared by 0 bases and J by 2 bases, with 12 bases between.

The chain couples TRBV12-3 or TRBV12-4 to TRBJ1-5, with D possibly being TRBD1 (5 bases). Trimming pared 3 bases from V and 5 bases from J, leaving 11 bases between. This CDR3 has 14 amino acids. The CDR3 region has the DNA TGTGCCAGCAGTTTTGGTCAGGGCGATCAGCCCCAGCATTTT. It is translated as CASSFGQGDQPQHF.

The rearrangement links TRBV7-2 to TRBJ2-7; no firm D call. The J call may be mistaken, given a closer DNA end match to TRBJ2-5. The CDR3 runs to 12 residues. CDR1 is SGHTA, CDR2 FQGNSA, per germline. CDR3 nucleotide sequence: TGTGCCAGCAGCTCCGTCGGTGGGACCCAGTACTTC. This translates into CASSSVGGTQYF.

The chain uses TRBV7-6 and TRBJ2-7, with D tentatively TRBD1 or TRBD2 (5 bases each). The CDR3 runs 16 residues. V lost 5 bases to trimming and J lost 2 bases, with 19 bases between them. Germline V CDR1 and CDR2: SGHVS, FNYEAQ. CDR3 bases: TGTGCCAGCAGCGCCCGGGACGACGGGGATCCCTACGAGCAGTACTTC. It specifies CASSARDDGDPYEQYF.

The chain links TRBV20-1 to TRBJ1-5; no firm D call. Trimming pared 3 bases from V and 5 bases from J, leaving 8 bases between. Per the germline V gene, CDR1 is DFQATT and CDR2 is SNEGSKA (reference sequence). The CDR3 spans 12 residues. CDR3 nucleotide sequence: TGCAGTGCTAGTAGGAGGGATCAGCCCCAGCATTTT. Residues: CSASRRDQPQHF.

The V gene is TRBV7-6, the J gene TRBJ2-1, with a tentative D call TRBD2 (6 bases). CDR1 SGHVS and CDR2 FNYEAQ come from the germline V gene. V was cut by 1 base and J by 1 base, with 14 bases left in between. The CDR3 is made up of 17 amino acids. CDR3 protein: CASSLDTILASYNEQFF. Written as DNA, the CDR3 is TGTGCCAGCAGCTTAGATACTATACTAGCTTCCTACAATGAGCAGTTCTTC.

J is TRBJ1-1 and V is TRBV6-2 or TRBV6-3, with 7 bases that match TRBD1. Germline values: CDR1 MNHEY, CDR2 SVGEGT. The CDR3 is 13 amino acids. The V segment lost 8 bases and the J segment 7 bases; nucleotides outside the gene matches: 10. Here the CDR3 DNA reads TGTGCCAGCTGTTGGAAGGGGGCCTTTGAAGCTTTCTTT. Amino acids: CASCWKGAFEAFF.